A selection of T cell receptor beta chains follows, all from one sample in a study of CD8+CD57+ T cells in acquired aplastic anemia. TCRdb recomputed calls from the reads with MiXCR, one row per CDR3 protein. This sample has roughly 200,000 distinct CDR3 sequences, with approximately 60% found just once. The sequenced sample was sorted CD4+, CD8+, or CD8+CD57+ T cells (not recorded which) from PBMCs. The receptor source for this set is a human donor with aplastic anemia. Each CDR3 is given with its conserved first and last residue. D genes are given only for firm matches. Expanded clones are given a class, and other clones once, few, many or no size at all.

CDR3: CASPGLAGGNIQYF; DNA: TGTGCCAGCCCGGGACTAGCGGGGGGGAACATTCAGTACTTC; J: TRBJ2-4; V: TRBV7-2; D: TRBD2; size: NA
CDR3: CATSSGRGLNTEAFF; DNA: TGTGCCACCAGTTCAGGGAGAGGGTTGAACACTGAAGCTTTCTTT; J: TRBJ1-1; V: TRBV24-1; D: NA; size: NA
CDR3: CASSRATGTGGDEQYF; DNA: TGTGCCAGCAGTAGAGCAACCGGGACAGGGGGCGACGAGCAGTACTTC; J: TRBJ2-7; V: TRBV25-1; D: TRBD1; size: NA
CDR3: CASRDSGATEAFF; DNA: TGTGCCAGCAGGGACTCAGGGGCCACTGAAGCTTTCTTT; J: TRBJ1-1; V: TRBV7-9; D: NA; size: NA
CDR3: CATTPGDRVGNTIYF; DNA: TGTGCCACCACACCGGGCGACAGGGTCGGAAACACCATATATTTT; J: TRBJ1-3; V: TRBV15; D: TRBD1; size: NA
CDR3: CASSPRRTSGYYEQYF; DNA: TGTGCCAGCAGTCCCCGACGGACTAGCGGATACTACGAGCAGTACTTC; J: TRBJ2-7; V: TRBV10-3; D: TRBD2; size: NA
CDR3: CAGKRDSYNEQFF; DNA: TGTGCAGGAAAGCGGGACTCCTACAATGAGCAGTTCTTC; J: TRBJ2-1; V: TRBV7-9; D: TRBD2; size: few
CDR3: CASSTNAGGAEQYF; DNA: TGTGCCAGCAGCACAAACGCGGGGGGGGCCGAGCAGTACTTC; J: TRBJ2-7; V: TRBV14; D: TRBD2; size: NA
CDR3: CSARVGGQGSSQPQHF; DNA: TGCAGTGCTAGGGTAGGGGGACAGGGTTCAAGCCAGCCCCAGCATTTT; J: TRBJ1-5; V: TRBV20-1; D: TRBD1; size: NA
CDR3: CASSSGTSGGAVYEQYF; DNA: TGCGCCAGCAGCTCGGGGACTAGCGGGGGGGCTGTCTACGAGCAGTACTTC; J: TRBJ2-7; V: TRBV5-1; D: TRBD2; size: NA
CDR3: CATSRDALNQPQHF; DNA: TGTGCCACCAGCAGAGATGCCCTAAATCAGCCCCAGCATTTT; J: TRBJ1-5; V: TRBV15; D: NA; size: few
CDR3: CSAGRQETQYF; DNA: TGCAGCGCGGGCAGGCAAGAGACCCAGTACTTC; J: TRBJ2-5; V: TRBV29-1; D: NA; size: NA
CDR3: CASSLTQGVGGYTF; DNA: TGTGCCAGTAGCCTAACGCAGGGGGTCGGGGGCTACACCTTC; J: TRBJ1-2; V: TRBV19; D: TRBD1; size: once
CDR3: CATSRGGENTEAFF; DNA: TGTGCCACCAGCAGAGGAGGGGAGAACACTGAAGCTTTCTTT; J: TRBJ1-1; V: TRBV15; D: NA; size: few
CDR3: CASSSTGGPYEQYF; DNA: TGCGCCAGCAGCTCGACAGGGGGGCCCTACGAGCAGTACTTC; J: TRBJ2-7; V: TRBV5-1; D: TRBD1; size: many
CDR3: CASGLSGGTQYF; DNA: TGTGCTAGTGGTTTGTCGGGGGGTACGCAGTATTTT; J: TRBJ2-3; V: TRBV12-5; D: TRBD2; size: NA
CDR3: CAIMGLAEDTQYF; DNA: TGTGCCATCATGGGGCTAGCTGAGGATACGCAGTATTTT; J: TRBJ2-3; V: TRBV10-3; D: NA; size: NA
CDR3: CATSRPGKSNTEAFF; DNA: TGTGCCACCAGCAGACCCGGCAAGTCGAACACTGAAGCTTTCTTT; J: TRBJ1-1; V: TRBV15; D: NA; size: NA